This passage covers 12 T cell receptor beta chains from one sample sequenced in a study of blood T cells in healthy people across ages (dated by TCRdb to the mid-2010s). The library was produced with 5' RACE. Data came from an Illumina HiSeq 2500. A second roughly 6 to 12 cycle PCR used a sample-barcoded 5' primer and a J-beta primer mix. TCRdb applied fastp at Q25 and MiXCR to the public reads, then kept only in-frame beta chains. Rows with a matching CDR3 protein are joined into one entry that keeps the most common DNA and genes. The sample yields some 760,000 distinct CDR3 sequences; roughly 25% were counted once. The leading ten clones occupy 9.4% of the sample. These data also featured in a second study, about T cells of mothers and their children.

The source material was blood. The receptors derive from a boy aged 10-17 years in good health.

The gene calls are TRBV5-1 and TRBJ2-5; D unresolved. With the DNA end fitting TRBJ2-7 better, the J assignment may be wrong. The CDR3 is made up of 13 amino acids. The V gene's germline CDR1 is SGHRS and CDR2 YFSETQ. CDR3 amino acids: CASSLAWGYEQYF. The CDR3 DNA reads as TGCGCCAGCAGCTTGGCCTGGGGATACGAGCAGTACTTC.

The chain joins TRBV10-3 to TRBJ2-1; D unclear. V lost 1 base and J lost 16, with 14 bases in between. The CDR3 loop spans 12 amino acids. Germline CDR1 reads ENHRY; CDR2 reads SYGVKD. The CDR3 nucleotides read TGTGCCATCAGTGAGTTTCCCCGTGGGCTTTTCTTC. This gives the protein CAISEFPRGLFF.

This clonotype was seen only a few times. V usage is TRBV29-1 and J usage is TRBJ1-1; TRBD1 might be the D (6 bases). The CDR3 is 13 residues long. The V gene's germline CDR1 is SQVTM and CDR2 ANQGSEA. The germline V and J ends were trimmed by 4 bases and 6 bases, with 15 bases remaining between them. CDR3 in DNA: TGCAGCGTTGTCGGCAGGGGATTGTCTGAAGCTTTCTTT. Its translation: CSVVGRGLSEAFF.

The chain carries TRBV29-1 and TRBJ2-3; maybe TRBD2 (5 bases). The CDR3 runs 14 residues. Germline V gives CDR1 SQVTM, CDR2 ANQGSEA. V was cut by 4 bases and J by 1 base, with 12 bases left in between. DNA of the CDR3: TGCAGCGTTGGGGGAGAGGCACGCACAGATACGCAGTATTTT. It codes for CSVGGEARTDTQYF.

This clonotype has only a few counts. The chain employs TRBV10-3 and TRBJ2-5; a possible D gene is TRBD2 (5 bases). The J call may be wrong; the DNA end is better matched by TRBJ2-1. The CDR3 is 14 residues long. Germline-derived CDR1 and CDR2 are ENHRY and SYGVKD. The CDR3 protein is CAIKYLADDNEQFF. The CDR3 nucleotides are TGTGCCATCAAGTACCTAGCAGATGACAATGAGCAGTTCTTC.

This clonotype turned up a few times. This chain uses TRBV7-9 with TRBJ1-5; tentative D call: TRBD1 (5 bases). The CDR3 extends over 15 amino acids. Germline V gene sequence: CDR1 SEHNR, CDR2 FQNEAQ (reference sequence). Trimming shortened V by 4 bases and J by 0 bases, and 10 bases separated the two germline ends. CDR3 in DNA: TGTGCCAGCAGCTCCGGGACTGCTAGCAATCAGCCCCAGCATTTT. The encoded protein is CASSSGTASNQPQHF.

This clonotype has a handful of counts. This chain joins TRBV7-9 and TRBJ2-3, with D maybe TRBD1 (5 bases). The germline gives CDR1 SEHNR, CDR2 FQNEAQ (reference sequence). Trimming removed 2 bases at V and 3 bases at J, with 12 bases between. The CDR3 spans 15 residues. The DNA of the CDR3 is TGTGCCAGCAGCTTAAGTACAGGAGAGACAGATACGCAGTATTTT. This translates into CASSLSTGETDTQYF. Supplemented by reference TRBV7-9 and TRBJ2-3, the full variable domain reads DTGVSQNPRHKITKRGQNVTFRCDPISEHNRLYWYRQTLGQGPEFLTYFQNEAQLEKSRLLSDRFSAERPKGSFSTLEIQRTEQGDSAMYLCASSLSTGETDTQYFGPGTRLTVL.

This clonotype was counted between two and nine times. The chain combines TRBV6-1 with TRBJ2-1; TRBD2 aligns across 12 bases. The CDR3 is made up of 16 amino acids. Trimming removed 4 bases from V and 3 bases from J; junction bases left unmatched: 4. Germline lookup yields CDR1 MNHNS and CDR2 SASEGT. The CDR3 bases are TGTGCCAGCAGTGGATGGACTAGCGGGGACTACAATGAGCAGTTCTTC. This translates into CASSGWTSGDYNEQFF.

This clonotype was observed many times. At one boundary the junction diverges from the germline segment, which might be a read error. The chain links TRBV5-1 to TRBJ2-5; TRBD1 or TRBD2 may be the D gene (6 bases each). The CDR3 consists of 14 residues. Germline CDR1 is SGHRS and CDR2 is YFSETQ. The CDR3 region has the DNA TGTGCCAGCAGCTTAGGGGGACTCCAAGAGACCCAGTACTTC. Protein sequence: CASSLGGLQETQYF.

The V gene is TRBV5-1, the J gene TRBJ1-2; maybe TRBD1 (5 bases). Germline V gene sequence: CDR1 SGHRS, CDR2 YFSETQ. The CDR3 spans 15 residues. The V gene lost 3 bases and the J gene lost 1 base, with 13 bases spanning the gap. The CDR3 spells CASSSEGTVNYGYTF. The CDR3 nucleotides are TGCGCCAGCAGCTCGGAAGGGACGGTTAACTATGGCTACACCTTC.

The CDR3 loop reads CASLEETQYF. For the CDR3, the DNA is TGTGCCAGCCTGGAGGAGACCCAGTACTTC. This chain joins TRBV6-1 and TRBJ2-5; unclear D gene. V was trimmed by 8 bases and J by 5 bases, leaving 6 bases between them. Germline lookup yields CDR1 MNHNS and CDR2 SASEGT. This CDR3 spans 10 amino acids.

The chain links TRBV28 to TRBJ2-7; D is unresolved. CDR3 length: 14 amino acids. V gave up 4 bases and J gave up 0 bases, with 10 bases separating them. Looked up from germline, CDR1 is MDHEN and CDR2 is SYDVKM. Here the CDR3 DNA reads TGTGCCAGCAGTTGGTCAGGCGGCTCCTACGAGCAGTACTTC. Translation: CASSWSGGSYEQYF.